A single sample gave rise to the 6 T cell receptor beta chains below, sequenced in a study of blood T cell repertoires in COVID-19 (dated by TCRdb to about 2020). Library prep was done by the immunoSEQ multiplex PCR assay. In TCRdb, the immuneACCESS table is reduced to in-frame sequences with V and J assigned. These tables do not hold every clone; where another copy was compared, an unresolved V gene accounts for under half, and the others remain unexplained. The sample records fewer than 65,000 clones, approximately 86% of which are singletons. Of the sample, roughly 1.3% is held by the ten largest clones. The specimen was peripheral blood. The origin of the receptors is a man aged 55-75 years with acute or convalescent COVID-19.

This clone showed up just a few times. The rearrangement uses TRBV7-2 and TRBJ2-7; 9 bases line up with TRBD2. Trimming removed 4 bases from V and 3 bases from J; junction bases left unmatched: 10. The CDR3 runs to 16 residues. The germline gives CDR1 SGHTA, CDR2 FQGNSA. CDR3 bases: TGTGCCAGCAGCTACTCCGGGACTAGCATAGGCTACGAGCAGTACTTC. Protein: CASSYSGTSIGYEQYF.

V and J are TRBV15 and TRBJ1-1; D is unresolved. The CDR3 runs to 16 residues. Per germline, CDR1 LNHNV and CDR2 YYDKDF (reference sequence). V shed 0 bases and J shed 0 bases, with 11 bases lying between them. DNA of the CDR3: TGTGCCACCAGCAGAGAAGCAGGACTGCTGAACACTGAAGCTTTCTTT. Its protein is CATSREAGLLNTEAFF.

The chain has TRBV5-4 and TRBJ2-1, with TRBD1 identical over 7 bases. Germline V gene data show CDR1 as SGHNT and CDR2 as YYREEE (reference sequence). V shed 2 bases, J shed 4 bases, and the junction held 6 bases outside the gene matches. The CDR3 totals 15 residues. The CDR3 nucleotides read TGTGCCAGCAGCTTTCGACAGGGAAAATACAATGAGCAGTTCTTC. Its protein is CASSFRQGKYNEQFF. The full variable domain, in which reference TRBV5-4 and TRBJ2-1 provide the parts outside the CDR3, is ETGVTQSPTHLIKTRGQQVTLRCSSQSGHNTVSWYQQALGQGPQFIFQYYREEENGRGNFPPRFSGLQFPNYSSELNVNALELDDSALYLCASSFRQGKYNEQFFGPGTRLTVL.

For the CDR3, the DNA is TGCGCCAGCAGCCAAGCGACACCGCTATACACAGATACGCAGTATTTT. Protein: CASSQATPLYTDTQYF. The chain carries TRBV4-3 and TRBJ2-3, with unresolved D. The CDR3 extends over 16 amino acids. Per germline, CDR1 LGHNA and CDR2 YSLEER. V dropped 1 base and J dropped 2 bases, with 13 bases sitting between them.

The J gene is TRBJ2-7, the V gene TRBV18; TRBD1 matches 9 bases. The ends lost 4 bases at V and 7 bases at J; junction bases unmatched: 8. The germline gives CDR1 KGHSH, CDR2 LQKENI. CDR3 size: 14 residues. In DNA form, the CDR3 reads TGTGCCAGCTCACAAACAGGGGGCCCCCGGGAGCAGTACTTC. This encodes CASSQTGGPREQYF.

The genes are TRBV11-2 and TRBJ1-1, with unresolved D. Trimming left V 5 bases short and J 3 bases short, with 7 bases between. The CDR3 runs to 12 residues. The germline V gene encodes CDR1 SGHAT and CDR2 FQNNGV. CDR3 region: CASSPQYTEAFF. The CDR3 nucleotides are TGTGCCAGCAGCCCACAGTACACTGAAGCTTTCTTT.